This TCR beta chain was sequenced in a study of CD8+ T cells in alopecia areata. Cell sorting on a FACSAria was used to separate CD4+ and CD8+ T cells from the PBMCs. RNA was isolated and reverse transcribed to cDNA, the sequencing template. The table came from immunoSEQ multiplex PCR; TCRdb's copy has only in-frame clones and leaves some out. The repertoire holds around 150,000 clones, with 45% to 60% as singletons. There are 15 residues in the CDR3. The trim removed 2 bases at V and 3 bases at J, leaving 5 bases unmatched. Looked up from germline, CDR1 is SGHVS and CDR2 is FQNEAQ. The sequence came from a human donor in good health. The J gene is TRBJ2-7, the V gene TRBV7-8; TRBD2 matches at 9 bases. Material: CD4+ T cells sorted from blood. The CDR3 DNA follows: TGTGCCAGCAGCTTAATAGCGGGAGCCCACTACGAGCAGTACTTC. Translating gives CASSLIAGAHYEQYF. The complete variable domain, with remaining parts taken from reference TRBV7-8 and TRBJ2-7, reads GAGVSQSPRYKVAKRGQDVALRCDPISGHVSLFWYQQALGQGPEFLTYFQNEAQLDKSGLPSDRFFAERPEGSVSTLKIQRTQQEDSAVYLCASSLIAGAHYEQYFGPGTRLTVT.